This TCR beta chain was recorded in a study of blood T cell repertoires in COVID-19. At the level of the study: Samples of COVID-19 (acute and convalescent) were obtained from the United States, Italy and Spain.

This clone was found many times. In the original analysis: Scientists estimated how many nucleated cells there were by amplifying reference gene primers. Sequenced by immunoSEQ multiplex PCR; TCRdb stores in-frame clones only, minus some. Clonal size and the V and J genes are those of that table, whereas D and trimming came from the DNA. The data show 200,000 to 300,000 clones, about 86% seen once. The CDR3 has 13 amino acids. Between the trimmed V and J ends, which lost 3 bases and 6 bases, there was a span of 12 bases. CDR1 DFQATT and CDR2 SNEGSKA come from the germline V gene (reference sequence). The rearrangement links TRBV20-1 to TRBJ1-5; perhaps TRBD1 as D (5 bases). The clonotype was recovered from an elderly woman with acute or convalescent COVID-19. The sequencing sample was made of peripheral blood. The CDR3 sequence: CSASSGLIQPQHF. The CDR3 bases are TGCAGTGCTAGTTCAGGGTTGATTCAGCCCCAGCATTTT.